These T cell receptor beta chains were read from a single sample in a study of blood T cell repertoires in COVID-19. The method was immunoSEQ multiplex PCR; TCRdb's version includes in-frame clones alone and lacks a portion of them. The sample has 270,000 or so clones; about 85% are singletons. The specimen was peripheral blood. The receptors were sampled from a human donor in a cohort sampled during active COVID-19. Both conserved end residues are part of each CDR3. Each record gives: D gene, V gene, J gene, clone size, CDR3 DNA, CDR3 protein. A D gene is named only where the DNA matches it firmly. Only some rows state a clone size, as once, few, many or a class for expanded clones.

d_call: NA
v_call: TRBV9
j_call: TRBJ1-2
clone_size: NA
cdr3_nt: TGTGCCAGCAGCACGGGACATAGGTTAAGATATGGCTACACCTTC
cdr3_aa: CASSTGHRLRYGYTF

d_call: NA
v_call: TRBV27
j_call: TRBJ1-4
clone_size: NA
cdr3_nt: TGTGCCAGCAGTCCACAGGGTTTGGGTGAAAAACTGTTTTTT
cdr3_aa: CASSPQGLGEKLFF

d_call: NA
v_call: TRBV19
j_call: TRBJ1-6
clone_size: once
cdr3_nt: TGTGCCAGTAGTATCAGAGGGAATAATTCACCCCTCCACTTT
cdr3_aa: CASSIRGNNSPLHF

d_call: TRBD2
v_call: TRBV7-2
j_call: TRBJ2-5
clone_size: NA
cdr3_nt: TGTGCCAGCAGCGAACCGGGACTAGCGGGACGAGCGGGGACCCAGTACTTC
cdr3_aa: CASSEPGLAGRAGTQYF

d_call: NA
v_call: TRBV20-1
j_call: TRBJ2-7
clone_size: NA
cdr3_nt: TGCAGTGCTAGTCCGGGGTCTTCCTACGAGCAGTACTTC
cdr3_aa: CSASPGSSYEQYF

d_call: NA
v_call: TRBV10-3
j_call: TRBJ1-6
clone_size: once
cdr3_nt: TGTGCCATCAGTGAGGGTGGCACACTTATCGGGTCACCCCTCCACTTT
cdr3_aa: CAISEGGTLIGSPLHF

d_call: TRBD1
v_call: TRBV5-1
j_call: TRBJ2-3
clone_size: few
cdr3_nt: TGCGCCAGCAGCCTACGAGGGACAGGTAGCACAGATACGCAGTATTTT
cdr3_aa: CASSLRGTGSTDTQYF

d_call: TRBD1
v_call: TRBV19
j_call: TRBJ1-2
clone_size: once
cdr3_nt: TGTGCCAGTAGTATCACTCAATTGACAGGGCCCCGTGGCTACACCTTC
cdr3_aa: CASSITQLTGPRGYTF

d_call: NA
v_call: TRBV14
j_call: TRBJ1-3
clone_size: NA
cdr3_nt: TGTGCCAGCAGCCAAGACCTCCTTAGCGGGTCTGGAAACACCATATATTTT
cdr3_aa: CASSQDLLSGSGNTIYF

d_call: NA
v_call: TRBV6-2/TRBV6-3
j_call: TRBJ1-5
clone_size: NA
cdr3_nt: TGTGCCAGCAGTTACAGCGCAGGGCGGAACAATCAGCCCCAGCATTTT
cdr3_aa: CASSYSAGRNNQPQHF

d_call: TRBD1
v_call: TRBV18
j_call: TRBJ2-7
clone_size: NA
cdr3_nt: TGTGCCAGCTCACCGGACAGGGTGGGCGAGCAGTACTTC
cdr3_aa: CASSPDRVGEQYF

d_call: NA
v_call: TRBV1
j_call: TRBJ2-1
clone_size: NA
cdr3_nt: TGCACCAGCGGGAGTGTGGGCAATGAGCAGTTCTTC
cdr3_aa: CTSGSVGNEQFF

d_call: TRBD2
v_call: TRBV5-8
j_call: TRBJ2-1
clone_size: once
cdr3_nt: TGTGCCAGCAGCCATCCGCCCGGACTAGCGGGAGGCAATGAGCAGTTCTTC
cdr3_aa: CASSHPPGLAGGNEQFF

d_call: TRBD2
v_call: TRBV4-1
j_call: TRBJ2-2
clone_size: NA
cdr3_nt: TGCGCCAGCAGCTTCGAAGTAGCGGGAGTAGGCACCGGGGAGCTGTTTTTT
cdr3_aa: CASSFEVAGVGTGELFF

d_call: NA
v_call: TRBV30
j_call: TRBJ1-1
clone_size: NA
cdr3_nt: TGTGCCTGGGGACCGTGGAACACTGAAGCTTTCTTT
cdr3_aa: CAWGPWNTEAFF

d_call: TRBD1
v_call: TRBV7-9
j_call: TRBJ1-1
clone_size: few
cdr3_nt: TGTGCCAGCAGCGTGACAGGGGTGAACACTGAAGCTTTCTTT
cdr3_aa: CASSVTGVNTEAFF

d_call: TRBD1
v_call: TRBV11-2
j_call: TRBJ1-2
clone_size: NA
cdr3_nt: TGTGCCAGCAGCTTGGGACAGGGAGTATCGACTGATGGCTACACCTTC
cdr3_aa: CASSLGQGVSTDGYTF

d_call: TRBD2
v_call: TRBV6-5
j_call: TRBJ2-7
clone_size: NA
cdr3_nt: TGTGCCAGCAGTTCAATAGCGGGAGGGAGGTACGAGCAGTACTTC
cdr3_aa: CASSSIAGGRYEQYF

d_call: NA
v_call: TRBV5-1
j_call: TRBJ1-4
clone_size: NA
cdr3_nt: TGCGCCAGCAGGTACCAGGGAGGGACTAATGAAAAACTGTTTTTT
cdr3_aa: CASRYQGGTNEKLFF

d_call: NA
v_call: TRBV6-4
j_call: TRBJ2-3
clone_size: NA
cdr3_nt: TGTGCCAGCACGCTACAGGGTTGGGACACAGATACGCAGTATTTT
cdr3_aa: CASTLQGWDTDTQYF

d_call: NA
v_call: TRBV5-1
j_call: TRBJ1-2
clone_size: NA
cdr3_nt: TGCGCCAGCAGCTCCCAGGGCAGCTATGGCTACACCTTC
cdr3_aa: CASSSQGSYGYTF

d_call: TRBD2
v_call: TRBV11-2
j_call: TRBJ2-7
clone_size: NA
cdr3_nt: TGTGCCAGCAGCTTAGTGACTAGCGGGATCCCCTACGAGCAGTACTTC
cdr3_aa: CASSLVTSGIPYEQYF

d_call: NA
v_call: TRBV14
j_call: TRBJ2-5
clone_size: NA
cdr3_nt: TGTGCCAGCAGCCAAGCGGGGGAGACCCAGTACTTC
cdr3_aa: CASSQAGETQYF

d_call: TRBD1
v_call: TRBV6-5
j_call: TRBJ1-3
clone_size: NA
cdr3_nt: TGTGCCAGCAGTTACTGGACAGGGTCTGGAAACACCATATATTTT
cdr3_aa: CASSYWTGSGNTIYF

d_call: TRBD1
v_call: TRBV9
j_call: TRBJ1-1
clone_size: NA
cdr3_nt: TGTGCCAGCAGGGGACAGGGGGCAGGGAACACTGAAGCTTTCTTT
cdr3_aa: CASRGQGAGNTEAFF

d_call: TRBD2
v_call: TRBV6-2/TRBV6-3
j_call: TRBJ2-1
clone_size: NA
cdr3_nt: TGTGCCAGCAGTTCCCCAAGCGGGAACCGTGAGTTCTTC
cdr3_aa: CASSSPSGNREFF

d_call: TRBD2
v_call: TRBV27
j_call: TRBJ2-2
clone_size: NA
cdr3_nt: TGTGCCAGCAGTTCCTCTCCTAGCGGGAATACCGGGGAGCTGTTTTTT
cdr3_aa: CASSSSPSGNTGELFF

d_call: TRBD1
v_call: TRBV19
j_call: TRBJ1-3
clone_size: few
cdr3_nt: TGTGCCAGTAGTATTTTCGGGACAGGGGTCCCATGGAGCTCTGGAAACACCATATATTTT
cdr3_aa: CASSIFGTGVPWSSGNTIYF

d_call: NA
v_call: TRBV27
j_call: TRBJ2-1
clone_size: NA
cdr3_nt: TGTGCCAGCAGTTCCCCGCGGAGTTCCCCCTACAATGAGCAGTTCTTC
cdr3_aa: CASSSPRSSPYNEQFF

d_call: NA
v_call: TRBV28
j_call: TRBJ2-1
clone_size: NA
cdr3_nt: TGTGCCAGCAGTTTGGAAGCGCCGAGTAGAAATGAGCAGTTCTTC
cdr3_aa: CASSLEAPSRNEQFF

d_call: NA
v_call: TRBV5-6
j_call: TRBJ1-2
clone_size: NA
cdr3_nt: TGTGCCAGCAGCTTGGGCCCGACTGAAAGTAACTATGGCTACACCTTC
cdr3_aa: CASSLGPTESNYGYTF

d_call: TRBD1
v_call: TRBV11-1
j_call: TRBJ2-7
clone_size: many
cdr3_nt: TGTGCCAGCAGCCTTGGGACAGGGAGCTCCTACGAGCAGTACTTC
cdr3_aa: CASSLGTGSSYEQYF

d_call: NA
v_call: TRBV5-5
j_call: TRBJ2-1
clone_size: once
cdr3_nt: TGTGCCAGCAGCCCGCAGGGACTCCTAAACTACAATGAGCAGTTCTTC
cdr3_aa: CASSPQGLLNYNEQFF

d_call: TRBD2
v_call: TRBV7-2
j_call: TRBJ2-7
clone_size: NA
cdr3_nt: TGTGCCAGCAGCTTTTCCTCTAGCGGGGCACCCTACGAGCAGTACTTC
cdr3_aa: CASSFSSSGAPYEQYF

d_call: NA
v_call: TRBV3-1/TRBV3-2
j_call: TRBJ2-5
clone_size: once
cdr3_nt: TGTGCCAGCATTCAACGGGAGACCCAGTACTTC
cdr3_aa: CASIQRETQYF

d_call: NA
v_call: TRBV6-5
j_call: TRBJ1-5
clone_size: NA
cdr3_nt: TGTGCCAGCAGTTTCCGGGCGGGTAGCAATCAGCCCCAGCATTTT
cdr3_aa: CASSFRAGSNQPQHF

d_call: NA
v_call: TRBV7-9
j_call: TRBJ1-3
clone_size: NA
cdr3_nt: TGTGCCAGCAGCCGACCGGGGGGGAGCTCTGGAAACACCATATATTTT
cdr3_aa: CASSRPGGSSGNTIYF

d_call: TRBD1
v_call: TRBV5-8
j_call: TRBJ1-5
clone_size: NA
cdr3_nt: TGTGCCAGCAGCAAACTCCAGGGGGCTGCCCGATATAGCAATCAGCCCCAGCATTTT
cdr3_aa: CASSKLQGAARYSNQPQHF

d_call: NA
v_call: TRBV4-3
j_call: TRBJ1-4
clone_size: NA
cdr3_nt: TGCGCCAGCAGCCAAGCCGGACAGCGCAGTGAAAAACTGTTTTTT
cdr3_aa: CASSQAGQRSEKLFF

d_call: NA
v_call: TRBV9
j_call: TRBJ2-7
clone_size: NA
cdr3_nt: TGTGCCAGCAGCGTCACAGGGCGGACCTACGAGCAGTACTTC
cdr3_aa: CASSVTGRTYEQYF

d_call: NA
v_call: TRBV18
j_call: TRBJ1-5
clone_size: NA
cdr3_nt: TGTGCCAGCTCCCTGGGAGGGGGTCAGCCCCAGCATTTT
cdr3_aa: CASSLGGGQPQHF

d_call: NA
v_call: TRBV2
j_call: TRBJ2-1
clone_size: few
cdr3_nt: TGTGCCAGCAGCCCGACAGACAATGAGCAGTTCTTC
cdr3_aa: CASSPTDNEQFF

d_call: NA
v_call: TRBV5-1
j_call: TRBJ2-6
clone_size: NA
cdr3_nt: TGCGCCAGCAGCTTGGCGGGCCCCCTTGACAGGACTGGGGCCAACGTCCTGACTTTC
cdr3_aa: CASSLAGPLDRTGANVLTF

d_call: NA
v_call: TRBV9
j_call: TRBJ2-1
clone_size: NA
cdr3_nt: TGTGCCAGCAGCGTAGGGCTAGCTGAAGATGAGCAGTTCTTC
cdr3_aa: CASSVGLAEDEQFF

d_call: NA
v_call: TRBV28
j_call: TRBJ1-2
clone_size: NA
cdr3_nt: TGTGCCAGCAGTTTATCTGGGAGTGCCTATGGCTACACCTTC
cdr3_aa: CASSLSGSAYGYTF

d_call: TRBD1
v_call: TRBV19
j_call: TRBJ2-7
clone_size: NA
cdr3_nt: TGTGCCAGTAGCTCTTTTACAGGGGTGGGGGAGCAGTACTTC
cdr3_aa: CASSSFTGVGEQYF

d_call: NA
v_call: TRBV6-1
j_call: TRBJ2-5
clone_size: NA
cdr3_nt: TGTGCCAGCAGTGAGGGCCTGGCGGAGACCCAGTACTTC
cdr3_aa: CASSEGLAETQYF

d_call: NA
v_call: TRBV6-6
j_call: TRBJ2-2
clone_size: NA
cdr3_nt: TGTGCCAGCAGTTACTATTTGACTCCGAACACCGGGGAGCTGTTTTTT
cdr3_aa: CASSYYLTPNTGELFF

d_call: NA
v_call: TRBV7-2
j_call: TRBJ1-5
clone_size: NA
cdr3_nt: TGTGCCAGCAGCTTAGAGGCAGGGCCATGGCAGCCCCAGCATTTT
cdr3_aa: CASSLEAGPWQPQHF